One sample yielded the 25 T cell receptor beta chains listed below, sequenced in a study of blood T cell repertoires in COVID-19. Clones were read by immunoSEQ multiplex PCR, and TCRdb kept only the in-frame ones, dropping some. The profile shows 35,000 to 40,000 clones, around 91% of them singletons. The sequencing sample was made of peripheral blood. These receptors were taken from a man aged 60-69 years with active or convalescent COVID-19.

This clone was observed a handful of times. The chain employs TRBV28 and TRBJ2-2; no firm D call. V was clipped by 6 bases and J by 6 bases, with 8 bases between them. In germline, CDR1 is MDHEN, CDR2 SYDVKM. This CDR3 has 12 amino acids. CDR3 loop: CASRTTAGELFF. The CDR3 DNA reads as TGTGCCAGCAGGACAACGGCCGGGGAGCTGTTTTTT.

This chain links TRBV7-9 with TRBJ1-5, with D possibly TRBD1 on 5 matching bases. With 2 bases removed from V and 0 bases from J, the gap between germline ends came to 11 bases. The CDR3 runs to 16 residues. Per the germline V gene, CDR1 is SEHNR and CDR2 is FQNEAQ (reference sequence). DNA of the CDR3: TGTGCCAGCAGCTTATGGGGCACGGATAGCAATCAGCCCCAGCATTTT. Translation: CASSLWGTDSNQPQHF. The full variable domain, with the rest looked up from reference TRBV7-9 and TRBJ1-5, is DTGVSQNPRHKITKRGQNVTFRCDPISEHNRLYWYRQTLGQGPEFLTYFQNEAQLEKSRLLSDRFSAERPKGSFSTLEIQRTEQGDSAMYLCASSLWGTDSNQPQHFGDGTRLSIL.

In this sample, this clone turned up once. The chain employs TRBV3-1 (or the pseudogene TRBV3-2) and TRBJ1-3; D call uncertain. Per germline, CDR1 LGHDT and CDR2 YNNKEL (reference sequence). V was shortened by 1 base and J by 0 bases, with 10 bases between the two germline ends. This CDR3 comprises 16 residues. CDR3 DNA sequence: TGTGCCAGCAGCCAAGGCGGAAGTTACTCTGGAAACACCATATATTTT. Its translation: CASSQGGSYSGNTIYF.

The CDR3 sequence: CASSAFGWYNEQFF. In DNA form, the CDR3 reads TGTGCCAGCAGCGCCTTCGGGTGGTACAATGAGCAGTTCTTC. The V call is TRBV7-9, the J call TRBJ2-1; no reliable D call. Germline V gene data show CDR1 as SEHNR and CDR2 as FQNEAQ (reference sequence). The CDR3 length is 14 residues. V was cut by 5 bases and J by 4 bases, with 12 bases left in between.

The V and J genes are TRBV5-1 and TRBJ1-1; D not resolved. The CDR3 loop spans 14 amino acids. Germline CDR1 is SGHRS and CDR2 is YFSETQ. Trimming shortened V by 6 bases and J by 5 bases, and 17 bases separated the two germline ends. CDR3 DNA: TGCGCCAGCACTCCTCAGGTCGGTAGAACTGAAGCTTTCTTT. This encodes CASTPQVGRTEAFF.

The rearrangement joins TRBV6-1 to TRBJ1-2, with unresolved D. The CDR3 loop spans 15 amino acids. Germline CDR1 and CDR2: MNHNS and SASEGT. V dropped 7 bases and J dropped 5 bases, with 20 bases sitting between them. Written as DNA, the CDR3 is TGTGCCAGCATTAAGGACCGGACTCCCTATTATGGCTACACCTTC. Translated: CASIKDRTPYYGYTF.

The chain is built from TRBV5-1 and TRBJ2-7, with 8 nucleotides matching TRBD1. The CDR3 is 14 residues long. Trimming at V came to 2 bases and at J to 6 bases, leaving 7 bases not matched to a gene. CDR1 is SGHRS and CDR2 is YFSETQ in the germline V gene. CDR3: CASSFNPGGGEQYF. CDR3 bases: TGCGCCAGCAGCTTCAACCCAGGGGGCGGCGAGCAGTACTTC.

The V and J genes are TRBV27 and TRBJ2-5, with 7 bases matching TRBD2. The CDR3 covers 19 residues. Trimming cost V 5 bases and J 0 bases; bases outside gene matches: 18. The germline V gene encodes CDR1 MNHEY and CDR2 SMNVEV (reference sequence). CDR3 sequence reads: CASSPLPWMAGVYQETQYF. The CDR3 DNA is TGTGCCAGCAGTCCGCTACCCTGGATGGCGGGGGTGTACCAAGAGACCCAGTACTTC.

The CDR3 spells CASGTGGRYEQYF. CDR3 in DNA: TGTGCCAGCGGGACAGGGGGAAGGTACGAGCAGTACTTC. The chain carries TRBV6-5 and TRBJ2-7; 11 nucleotides align to TRBD1. J was trimmed by 4 bases and V by 8 bases; bases with no gene match: 4. The CDR3 has 13 residues. Per the germline V gene, CDR1 is MNHEY and CDR2 is SVGAGI.

The chain joins TRBV28 to TRBJ2-5, with D unresolved. Germline V CDR1 and CDR2: MDHEN, SYDVKM. Trimming shortened V by 5 bases and J by 5 bases, and 15 bases separated the two germline ends. The CDR3 has 14 amino acids. The CDR3 DNA reads as TGTGCCAGCAGTCCCCCCCCTTACGGGGAGACCCAGTACTTC. Its protein is CASSPPPYGETQYF. Full variable domain (missing parts from reference TRBV28 and TRBJ2-5): DVKVTQSSRYLVKRTGEKVFLECVQDMDHENMFWYRQDPGLGLRLIYFSYDVKMKEKGDIPEGYSVSREKKERFSLILESASTNQTSMYLCASSPPPYGETQYFGPGTRLLVL.

The chain recombines TRBV6-1 with TRBJ1-6; D is perhaps TRBD1 (6 bases). The CDR3 contains 12 residues. Between the trimmed V and J ends, which lost 2 bases and 10 bases, there was a span of 6 bases. CDR1 is MNHNS and CDR2 is SASEGT in the germline V gene. The CDR3 sequence is CASSEQGSPLHF. Here the CDR3 DNA reads TGTGCCAGCAGTGAACAGGGGTCACCCCTCCACTTT.

The rearrangement uses TRBV7-9 and TRBJ1-1; D not certain. Trimming pared 5 bases from V and 0 bases from J, leaving 7 bases between. The CDR3 is 13 amino acids. Looked up from germline, CDR1 is SEHNR and CDR2 is FQNEAQ (reference sequence). CDR3 amino acids: CASSDTVNTEAFF. The CDR3 DNA reads TGTGCCAGCAGCGATACAGTGAACACTGAAGCTTTCTTT.

The chain links TRBV7-9 to TRBJ2-7; 15 nucleotides match TRBD2. This CDR3 is 17 amino acids long. J was trimmed by 2 bases and V by 4 bases; bases with no gene match: 6. CDR1 is SEHNR, CDR2 FQNEAQ, per germline (reference sequence). The CDR3 sequence: CASSSGLAGGPTYEQYF. DNA for the CDR3: TGTGCCAGCAGCTCAGGACTAGCGGGAGGGCCTACCTACGAGCAGTACTTC. Drawing the rest from reference TRBV7-9 and TRBJ2-7, the complete variable domain is DTGVSQNPRHKITKRGQNVTFRCDPISEHNRLYWYRQTLGQGPEFLTYFQNEAQLEKSRLLSDRFSAERPKGSFSTLEIQRTEQGDSAMYLCASSSGLAGGPTYEQYFGPGTRLTVT.

This sequence joins TRBV18 and TRBJ2-3; 9 bases align to TRBD1. Germline V gives CDR1 KGHSH, CDR2 LQKENI. CDR3 length: 14 residues. Unmatched junction bases numbered 1, after V lost 3 bases and J lost 3 bases. In DNA form, the CDR3 reads TGTGCCAGCTCACCGACAGGGGGGACAGATACGCAGTATTTT. Residues: CASSPTGGTDTQYF.

This chain connects TRBV6-5 to TRBJ1-6, with D maybe TRBD1 (5 bases). CDR3 length equals 13 residues. The V gene's germline CDR1 is MNHEY and CDR2 SVGAGI. Trimming took off 6 bases at V and 7 bases at J, with 10 bases between the two ends. CDR3 DNA sequence: TGTGCCAGCAGAGGCGCAGGGAATTCACCCCTCCACTTT. This sequence encodes CASRGAGNSPLHF.

This chain uses TRBV28 with TRBJ2-5; maybe TRBD1 (6 bases). The CDR3 loop spans 12 amino acids. The germline gives CDR1 MDHEN, CDR2 SYDVKM. Trimming left V 4 bases short and J 6 bases short, with 9 bases between. CDR3 loop: CASSSQGQTQYF. In DNA form, the CDR3 reads TGTGCCAGCAGTTCGCAGGGGCAGACCCAGTACTTC.

The chain carries TRBV4-1 and TRBJ2-5; D is uncertain. The germline V gene encodes CDR1 MGHRA and CDR2 YSYEKL. Trimming stripped 1 base from V and 1 base from J, with 10 bases between. The CDR3 spans 15 residues. CDR3 bases: TGCGCCAGCAGCCAAGGAGAGGCAACCCAAGAGACCCAGTACTTC. It is translated as CASSQGEATQETQYF.

The chain is built from TRBV5-1 and TRBJ1-2, with 11 bases aligning to TRBD1. V trimming: 4 bases; J trimming: 7 bases; junction bases outside the gene matches: 3. Germline V gene lookup returns CDR1 SGHRS and CDR2 YFSETQ. The CDR3 loop spans 13 amino acids. The CDR3 region is CASSGQGAFGYTF. In DNA form, the CDR3 reads TGCGCCAGCAGCGGACAGGGGGCATTTGGCTACACCTTC.

This clone is a singleton in its sample. DNA for the CDR3: TGCGCCAGCAGCAGGGGGACGGAGGTGAACATTCAGTACTTC. Residues: CASSRGTEVNIQYF. The chain joins TRBV5-1 to TRBJ2-4; D is possibly TRBD1 (6 bases). The CDR3 contains 14 residues. From germline, CDR1 is SGHRS and CDR2 YFSETQ. V was shortened by 4 bases and J by 7 bases, with 15 bases between the two germline ends. The full variable domain, its missing parts supplied by reference TRBV5-1 and TRBJ2-4, is KAGVTQTPRYLIKTRGQQVTLSCSPISGHRSVSWYQQTPGQGLQFLFEYFSETQRNKGNFPGRFSGRQFSNSRSEMNVSTLELGDSALYLCASSRGTEVNIQYFGAGTRLSVL.

The rearrangement joins TRBV5-1 to TRBJ1-6, with 11 bases that match TRBD1. Looked up from germline, CDR1 is SGHRS and CDR2 is YFSETQ. The CDR3 has 15 residues. J was trimmed by 10 bases and V by 3 bases; bases with no gene match: 6. This CDR3 is CASSWGQGGESPLHF. In nucleotides, the CDR3 is TGCGCCAGCAGCTGGGGACAGGGGGGGGAATCACCCCTCCACTTT.

The J gene is TRBJ2-7, the V gene TRBV18; D may be TRBD2 (6 bases). V gave up 4 bases and J gave up 2 bases, with 15 bases separating them. Germline V gives CDR1 KGHSH, CDR2 LQKENI. The length of the CDR3 is 15 residues. The CDR3 spells CASSLTTGVTYEQYF. The CDR3 DNA sequence: TGTGCCAGCTCACTGACGACGGGGGTAACCTACGAGCAGTACTTC.

This CDR3 is CASSQDRTETQYF. The CDR3 DNA reads TGTGCCAGCAGCCAGGACAGGACAGAGACCCAGTACTTC. The gene calls are TRBV11-2 and TRBJ2-5, with TRBD1 identical over 7 bases. CDR1 is SGHAT, CDR2 FQNNGV, per germline. V was pared by 5 bases and J by 4 bases, with 4 bases of the junction left unmatched. This CDR3 is 13 amino acids long.

V and J are TRBV7-2 and TRBJ1-3; D unclear. Trimming took 1 base from V and 5 from J, leaving 9 bases between them. The CDR3 spans 14 residues. Germline loops: CDR1 SGHTA, CDR2 FQGNSA. In DNA, the CDR3 is TGTGCCAGCAGCTTAGGTCAGAGGCGAAACACCATATATTTT. This codes for CASSLGQRRNTIYF.

The chain is built from TRBV7-8 and TRBJ1-2; D uncertain. From germline, CDR1 is SGHVS and CDR2 FQNEAQ. V gave up 1 base and J gave up 5 bases, with 11 bases separating them. CDR3 length: 14 amino acids. In nucleotides, the CDR3 is TGTGCCAGCAGCTTAGACCGACTAGAGTATGGCTACACCTTC. Translation gives CASSLDRLEYGYTF.

In its sample, this clone was seen once. The chain employs TRBV2 and TRBJ2-7; D unclear. CDR1 is SNHLY and CDR2 is FYNNEI in the germline V gene. The CDR3 covers 13 residues. V lost 6 bases and J lost 2, with 11 bases in between. As DNA, the CDR3 is TGTGCCAGCAGGCGCGGCCTGACCTACGAGCAGTACTTC. Its translation: CASRRGLTYEQYF. The full variable domain, completed using reference TRBV2 and TRBJ2-7, is EPEVTQTPSHQVTQMGQEVILRCVPISNHLYFYWYRQILGQKVEFLVSFYNNEISEKSEIFDDQFSVERPDGSNFTLKIRSTKLEDSAMYFCASRRGLTYEQYFGPGTRLTVT.